This TCR beta chain comes out of a study of cytomegalovirus exposure and HLA in healthy donors. PCR employed 60 Vbeta and 13 Jbeta primers. Sequenced by immunoSEQ multiplex PCR; TCRdb stores in-frame clones only, minus some. The sample includes 150,000 to 200,000 clones, roughly 80% of them seen just once. The V end lost 0 bases, the J end lost 5 bases, and 11 bases lay between the germline ends. Germline V gene sequence: CDR1 SGHRS, CDR2 YFSETQ. This CDR3 contains 14 residues. This chain links TRBV5-1 with TRBJ1-1; weak D call: TRBD1 (5 bases). The TCR sequence derives from a young woman in good health and CMV-seronegative. Source material: PBMCs. As DNA, the CDR3 is TGCGCCAGCAGCTTGGAGGAGACAGTTACTGAAGCTTTCTTT. Translated, it gives CASSLEETVTEAFF.